This T cell receptor beta chain was captured by sequencing in a study of early stage breast cancer tumors. General study results and limits: Functional markers like CD4, CD8 and FOXP3 were missed in bulk sequencing. Most shared enriched TCRB sequences were commonly generated ones. Tumor and normal breast were distinguished via blood comparison in about 85% of the 16 patients. Tumors had roughly 2.5-fold higher T cell density and higher clonality than adjacent normal breast tissue.

Notes on this clone: Its antigen is undetermined.

The method was immunoSEQ multiplex PCR; TCRdb's version includes in-frame clones alone and lacks a portion of them. The sample contains over 40,000 clones, more than 70% of which appear only once. Sequencing was carried out using blood. The origin of this receptor is a person aged 40-50 years with breast cancer.

The CDR3 nucleotides are TGTGCCATCAGTGAGTCAAAGGGGTTAGATGGCTACACCTTC. It translates to CAISESKGLDGYTF. V and J are TRBV10-3 and TRBJ1-2; D is possibly TRBD1 (5 bases). Germline V gene sequence: CDR1 ENHRY, CDR2 SYGVKD. Trimming took 0 bases from V and 6 from J, leaving 11 bases between them. The CDR3 runs to 14 residues.